This is a list of T cell receptor beta chains from one sample in a study of CD8 T cells in ankylosing spondylitis. TCRdb reanalysed the 5' RACE reads using MiXCR and keeps one entry per CDR3 protein. This table has around 540,000 distinct CDR3 sequences, roughly 13% appearing once. The source material was blood, either unsorted or a sorted T cell fraction (not recorded which). The receptors were sampled from a male donor with ankylosing spondylitis. Both conserved end residues are part of each CDR3. The order of the fields is V gene, clone size, D gene, J gene, CDR3 protein, CDR3 DNA. The D gene is left open where the match is weak. Clone sizes are given selectively: once, few, many, or a class where the clone is expanded.

>TRBV12-3/TRBV12-4|many|.|TRBJ1-5
CASTVEGFGQPQHF
TGTGCCAGCACCGTGGAGGGGTTCGGTCAGCCCCAGCATTTT
>TRBV5-5|.|.|TRBJ2-5
CASSSNPQGETQYF
TGTGCCAGCAGCTCTAACCCACAGGGAGAGACCCAGTACTTC
>TRBV24-1|.|TRBD2|TRBJ2-3
CATSALAEGTDTQYF
TGTGCCACCAGTGCCCTAGCGGAGGGCACAGATACGCAGTATTTT
>TRBV2|.|.|TRBJ1-2
CASSESRAGGYTF
TGTGCCAGCAGTGAAAGCAGGGCAGGTGGCTACACCTTC
>TRBV20-1|.|TRBD2|TRBJ2-5
CSASTILAGGGETQYF
TGCAGTGCTAGTACTATTCTAGCGGGAGGTGGAGAGACCCAGTACTTC
>TRBV6-1|many|.|TRBJ2-5
CASSRGQWGQETQYF
TGTGCCAGCAGTAGGGGACAATGGGGCCAAGAGACCCAGTACTTC
>TRBV7-9|.|.|TRBJ2-1
CASSPPGYTGNEQFF
TGTGCCAGCAGCCCACCGGGCTATACGGGAAATGAGCAGTTCTTC
>TRBV4-2|.|TRBD2|TRBJ2-1
CASSHPGTSVDNEQFF
TGTGCCAGCAGCCACCCCGGGACTAGCGTTGACAATGAGCAGTTCTTC
>TRBV5-1|many|TRBD1|TRBJ2-5
CASSPAGTEETQYF
TGCGCCAGCAGCCCGGCTGGGACAGAAGAGACCCAGTACTTC
>TRBV12-3/TRBV12-4|many|.|TRBJ1-2
CASSFGRYGYTF
TGTGCCAGCAGTTTTGGACGCTATGGCTACACCTTC
>TRBV4-2|once|.|TRBJ2-2
CASSQVLAGTGELFF
TGTGCCAGCAGCCAAGTACTAGCTGGCACCGGGGAGCTGTTTTTT
>TRBV6-5|.|.|TRBJ2-3
CASSYDQRGTDTQYF
TGTGCCAGCAGTTACGACCAGCGGGGCACAGATACGCAGTATTTT
>TRBV5-1|many|TRBD2|TRBJ2-5
CASSLSGRGETQYF
TGCGCCAGCAGCCTTAGCGGGAGAGGTGAGACCCAGTACTTC
>TRBV19|.|.|TRBJ1-2
CASTLEGLGYGYTF
TGTGCCAGTACTCTTGAGGGGTTAGGCTATGGCTACACCTTC
>TRBV11-3|.|.|TRBJ2-1
CASSSKEWEWNNEQFF
TGTGCCAGCAGCTCCAAGGAGTGGGAGTGGAACAATGAGCAGTTCTTC
>TRBV7-2|many|.|TRBJ2-1
CASSLAGGVYNEQFF
TGCGCCAGCAGCTTGGCGGGCGGGGTCTACAATGAGCAGTTCTTC
>TRBV6-1|once|.|TRBJ2-1
CASSGPGPEPYNEQFF
TGTGCCAGCAGTGGGCCTGGGCCGGAACCCTACAATGAGCAGTTCTTC
>TRBV13|few|TRBD2|TRBJ2-7
CASSTETSGTGEQYF
TGTGCCAGCAGCACCGAGACTAGCGGGACGGGCGAGCAGTACTTC
>TRBV9|.|TRBD2|TRBJ2-5
CASSVVGLAGGETQYF
TGTGCCAGCAGCGTAGTCGGGCTAGCGGGCGGGGAGACCCAGTACTTC